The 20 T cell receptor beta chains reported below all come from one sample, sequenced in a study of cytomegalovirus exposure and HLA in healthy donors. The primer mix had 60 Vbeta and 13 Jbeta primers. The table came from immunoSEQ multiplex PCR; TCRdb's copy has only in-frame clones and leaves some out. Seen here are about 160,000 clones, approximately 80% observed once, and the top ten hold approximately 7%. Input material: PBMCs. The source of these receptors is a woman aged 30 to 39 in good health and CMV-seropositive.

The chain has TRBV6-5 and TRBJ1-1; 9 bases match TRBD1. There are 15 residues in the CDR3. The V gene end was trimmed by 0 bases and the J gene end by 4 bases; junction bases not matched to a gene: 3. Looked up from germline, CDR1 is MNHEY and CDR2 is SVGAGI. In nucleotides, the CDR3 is TGTGCCAGCAGTTACTCGGCGACAGGGGGCACTGAAGCTTTCTTT. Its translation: CASSYSATGGTEAFF.

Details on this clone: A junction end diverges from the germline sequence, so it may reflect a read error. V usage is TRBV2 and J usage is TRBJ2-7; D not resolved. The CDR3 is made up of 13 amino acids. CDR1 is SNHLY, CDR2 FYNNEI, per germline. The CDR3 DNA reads TGTGCCAGCAGCCTCGAGAGGCCCTACAAGCAGTACTTC. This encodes CASSLERPYKQYF.

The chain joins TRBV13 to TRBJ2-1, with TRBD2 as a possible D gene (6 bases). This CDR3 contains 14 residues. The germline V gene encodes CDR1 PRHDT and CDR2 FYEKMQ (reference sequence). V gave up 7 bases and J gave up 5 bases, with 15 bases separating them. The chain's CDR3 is CASTNGGFHNEQFF. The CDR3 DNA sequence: TGTGCCAGCACCAACGGGGGTTTCCACAATGAGCAGTTCTTC.

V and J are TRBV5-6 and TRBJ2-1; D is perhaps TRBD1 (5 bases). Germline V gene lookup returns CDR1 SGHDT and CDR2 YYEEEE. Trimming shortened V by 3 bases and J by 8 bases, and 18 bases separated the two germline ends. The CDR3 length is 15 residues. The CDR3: CASSSPPQGSDEQFF. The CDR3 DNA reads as TGTGCCAGCAGCTCTCCGCCCCAGGGTTCCGATGAGCAGTTCTTC.

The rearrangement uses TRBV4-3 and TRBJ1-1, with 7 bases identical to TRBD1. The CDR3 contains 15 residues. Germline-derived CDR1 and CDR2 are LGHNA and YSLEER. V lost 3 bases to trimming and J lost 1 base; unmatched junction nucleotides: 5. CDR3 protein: CASSHRDRPNTEAFF. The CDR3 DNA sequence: TGCGCCAGCAGCCATAGGGACAGACCGAACACTGAAGCTTTCTTT.

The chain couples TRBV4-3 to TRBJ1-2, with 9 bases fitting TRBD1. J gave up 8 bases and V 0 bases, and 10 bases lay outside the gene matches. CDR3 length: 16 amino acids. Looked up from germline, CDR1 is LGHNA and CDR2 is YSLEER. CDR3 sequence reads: CASSQDETGGAGGYTF. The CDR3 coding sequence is TGCGCCAGCAGCCAAGATGAAACAGGGGGCGCTGGGGGCTACACCTTC.

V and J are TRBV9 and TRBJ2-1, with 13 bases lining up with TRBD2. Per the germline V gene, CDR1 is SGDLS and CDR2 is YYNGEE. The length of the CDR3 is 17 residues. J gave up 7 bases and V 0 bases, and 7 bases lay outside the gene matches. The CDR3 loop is CASSVGTSGGARNEQFF. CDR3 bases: TGTGCCAGCAGCGTAGGGACTAGCGGGGGAGCACGGAATGAGCAGTTCTTC.

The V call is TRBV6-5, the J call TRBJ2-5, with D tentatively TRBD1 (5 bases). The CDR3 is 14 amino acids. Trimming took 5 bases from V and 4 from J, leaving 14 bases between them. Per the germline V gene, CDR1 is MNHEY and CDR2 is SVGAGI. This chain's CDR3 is CASSLQTAGETQYF. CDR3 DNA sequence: TGTGCCAGCAGTCTCCAGACAGCCGGAGAGACCCAGTACTTC.

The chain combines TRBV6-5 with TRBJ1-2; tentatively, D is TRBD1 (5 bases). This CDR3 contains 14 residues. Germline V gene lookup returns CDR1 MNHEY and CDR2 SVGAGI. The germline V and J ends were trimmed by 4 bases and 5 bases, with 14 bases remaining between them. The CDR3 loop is CASSSQTETYGYTF. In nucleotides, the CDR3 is TGTGCCAGCAGTTCGCAGACAGAGACGTATGGCTACACCTTC.

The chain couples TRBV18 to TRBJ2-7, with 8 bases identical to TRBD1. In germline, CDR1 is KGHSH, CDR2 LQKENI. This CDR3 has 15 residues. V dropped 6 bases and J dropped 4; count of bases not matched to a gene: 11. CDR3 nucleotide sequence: TGTGCCAGCTCCCAGGGGGCAGCTGCGGTTTACGAGCAGTACTTC. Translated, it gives CASSQGAAAVYEQYF. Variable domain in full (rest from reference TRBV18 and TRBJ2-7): NAGVMQNPRHLVRRRGQEARLRCSPMKGHSHVYWYRQLPEEGLKFMVYLQKENIIDESGMPKERFSAEFPKEGPSILRIQQVVRGDSAAYFCASSQGAAAVYEQYFGPGTRLTVT.

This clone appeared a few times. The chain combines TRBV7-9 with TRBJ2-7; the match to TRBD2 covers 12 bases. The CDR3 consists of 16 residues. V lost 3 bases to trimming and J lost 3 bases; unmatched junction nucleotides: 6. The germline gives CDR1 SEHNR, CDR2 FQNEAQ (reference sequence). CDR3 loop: CASSLALAGGFYEQYF. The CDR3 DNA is TGTGCCAGCAGCTTGGCCCTAGCGGGGGGGTTCTACGAGCAGTACTTC.

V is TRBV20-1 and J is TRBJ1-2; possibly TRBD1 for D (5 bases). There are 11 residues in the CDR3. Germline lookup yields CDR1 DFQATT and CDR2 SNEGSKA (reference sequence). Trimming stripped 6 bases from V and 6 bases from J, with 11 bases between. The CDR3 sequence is CSAPSGDGYTF. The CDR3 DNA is TGCAGTGCCCCTTCGGGGGATGGCTACACCTTC.

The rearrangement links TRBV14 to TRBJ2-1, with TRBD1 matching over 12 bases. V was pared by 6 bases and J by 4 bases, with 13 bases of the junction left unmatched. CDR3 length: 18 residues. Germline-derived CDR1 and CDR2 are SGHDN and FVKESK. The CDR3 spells CASSIGTGGAYRYNEQFF. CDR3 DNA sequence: TGTGCCAGCAGTATTGGGACAGGGGGCGCGTATAGGTACAATGAGCAGTTCTTC. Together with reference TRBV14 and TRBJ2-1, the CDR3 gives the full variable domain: EAGVTQFPSHSVIEKGQTVTLRCDPISGHDNLYWYRRVMGKEIKFLLHFVKESKQDESGMPNNRFLAERTGGTYSTLKVQPAELEDSGVYFCASSIGTGGAYRYNEQFFGPGTRLTVL.

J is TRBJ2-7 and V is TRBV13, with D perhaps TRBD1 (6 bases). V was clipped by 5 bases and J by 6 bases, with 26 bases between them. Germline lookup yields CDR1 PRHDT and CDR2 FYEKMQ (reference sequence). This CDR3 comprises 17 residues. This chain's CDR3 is CASSPDPTGSRGGEQYF. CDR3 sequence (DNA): TGTGCCAGCAGCCCAGACCCCACAGGGTCCAGAGGCGGCGAGCAGTACTTC.

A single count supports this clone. CDR3 in DNA: TGCAGCGATACTAGTACAGGGCCGGCTGGCTACACCTTC. Amino acid sequence: CSDTSTGPAGYTF. The chain links TRBV29-1 to TRBJ1-2; D is possibly TRBD1 (6 bases). The CDR3 consists of 13 residues. V lost 7 bases and J 7 bases, leaving 19 bases between the germline ends. CDR1 SQVTM and CDR2 ANQGSEA come from the germline V gene.

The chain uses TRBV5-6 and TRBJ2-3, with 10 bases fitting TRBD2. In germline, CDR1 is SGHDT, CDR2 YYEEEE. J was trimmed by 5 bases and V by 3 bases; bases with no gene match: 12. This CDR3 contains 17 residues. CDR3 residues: CASSSSGGAGGIDTQYF. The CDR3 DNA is TGTGCCAGCAGCTCCTCCGGGGGAGCGGGGGGGATAGATACGCAGTATTTT.

CDR3 coding DNA: TGTGCCAGTAGTGTAGGACTCCTCGGTTATGAGCAGTTCTTC. Encoded protein: CASSVGLLGYEQFF. V usage is TRBV19 and J usage is TRBJ2-1, with D perhaps matching TRBD2 (5 bases). This CDR3 is 14 amino acids long. Germline V gene data show CDR1 as LNHDA and CDR2 as SQIVND (reference sequence). The germline V and J ends were trimmed by 5 bases and 8 bases, with 16 bases remaining between them. Full variable domain (rest looked up from reference TRBV19 and TRBJ2-1): DGGITQSPKYLFRKEGQNVTLSCEQNLNHDAMYWYRQDPGQGLRLIYYSQIVNDFQKGDIAEGYSVSREKKESFPLTVTSAQKNPTAFYLCASSVGLLGYEQFFGPGTRLTVL.

The chain's CDR3 is CASSLRLNTEAFF. Written as DNA, the CDR3 is TGTGCCAGCAGTTTGAGGCTGAACACTGAAGCTTTCTTT. The chain couples TRBV28 to TRBJ1-1; D is unresolved. CDR1 MDHEN and CDR2 SYDVKM come from the germline V gene. The CDR3 runs to 13 residues. V dropped 3 bases and J dropped 0 bases, with 5 bases sitting between them.

CDR3 DNA sequence: TGCGCCAGCAGTGTGGGAGGGGGAGCTTTCTTT. Protein sequence: CASSVGGGAFF. The gene calls are TRBV10-2 and TRBJ1-1; a possible D gene is TRBD1 (6 bases). Trimming pared 4 bases from V and 10 bases from J, leaving 10 bases between. CDR3 length equals 11 residues. Germline V gene lookup returns CDR1 WSHSY and CDR2 SAAADI.

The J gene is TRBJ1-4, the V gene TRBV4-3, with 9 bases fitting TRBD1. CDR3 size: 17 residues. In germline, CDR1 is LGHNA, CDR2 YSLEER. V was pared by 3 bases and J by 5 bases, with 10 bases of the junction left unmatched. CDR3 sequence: CASSHETTGTGNEKLFF. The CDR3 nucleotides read TGCGCCAGCAGCCACGAAACGACAGGGACAGGGAATGAAAAACTGTTTTTT.